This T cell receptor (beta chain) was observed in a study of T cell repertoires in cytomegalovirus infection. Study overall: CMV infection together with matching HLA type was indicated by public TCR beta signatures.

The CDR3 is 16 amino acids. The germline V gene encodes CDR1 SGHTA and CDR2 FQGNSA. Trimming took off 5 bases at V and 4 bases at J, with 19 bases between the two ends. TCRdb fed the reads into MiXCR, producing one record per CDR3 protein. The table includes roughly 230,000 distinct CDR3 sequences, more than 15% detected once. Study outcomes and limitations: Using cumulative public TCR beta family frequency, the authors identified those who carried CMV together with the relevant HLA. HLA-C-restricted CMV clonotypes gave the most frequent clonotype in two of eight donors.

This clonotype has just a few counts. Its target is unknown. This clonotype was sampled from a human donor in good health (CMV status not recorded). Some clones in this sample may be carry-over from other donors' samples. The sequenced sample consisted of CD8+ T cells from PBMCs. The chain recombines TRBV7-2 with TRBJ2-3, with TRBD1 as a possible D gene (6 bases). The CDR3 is CASSPRTEGPPDTQYF. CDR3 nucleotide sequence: TGTGCCAGCAGCCCGAGGACAGAAGGGCCGCCAGATACGCAGTATTTT.